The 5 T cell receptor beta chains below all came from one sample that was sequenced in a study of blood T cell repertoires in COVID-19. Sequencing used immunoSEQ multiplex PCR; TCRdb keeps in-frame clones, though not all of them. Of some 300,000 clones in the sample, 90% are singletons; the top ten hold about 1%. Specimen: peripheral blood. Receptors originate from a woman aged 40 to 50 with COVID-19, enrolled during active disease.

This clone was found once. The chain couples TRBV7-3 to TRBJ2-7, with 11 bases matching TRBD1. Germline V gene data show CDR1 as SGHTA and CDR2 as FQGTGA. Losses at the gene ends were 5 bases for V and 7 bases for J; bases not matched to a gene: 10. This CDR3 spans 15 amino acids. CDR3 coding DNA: TGTGCCAGCAGCCCCAATCCCGGGACAGGGGGGGAGCAGTACTTC. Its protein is CASSPNPGTGGEQYF.

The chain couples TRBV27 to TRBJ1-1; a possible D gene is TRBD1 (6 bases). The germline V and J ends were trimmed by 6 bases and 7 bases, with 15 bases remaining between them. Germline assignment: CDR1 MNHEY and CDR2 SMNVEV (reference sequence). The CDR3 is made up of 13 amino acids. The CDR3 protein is CASSSGQILEAFF. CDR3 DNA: TGTGCCAGCAGCTCCGGACAGATCCTTGAAGCTTTCTTT.

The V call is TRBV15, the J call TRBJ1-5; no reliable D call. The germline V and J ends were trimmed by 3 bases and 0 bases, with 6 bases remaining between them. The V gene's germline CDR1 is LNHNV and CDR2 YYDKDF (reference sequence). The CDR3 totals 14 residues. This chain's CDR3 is CATSRDYSNQPQHF. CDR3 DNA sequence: TGTGCCACCAGCAGGGACTATAGCAATCAGCCCCAGCATTTT.

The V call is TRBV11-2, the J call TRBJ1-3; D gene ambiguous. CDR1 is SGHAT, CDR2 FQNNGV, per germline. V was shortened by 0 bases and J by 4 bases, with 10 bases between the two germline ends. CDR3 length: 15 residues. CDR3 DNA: TGTGCCAGCAGCTTAGAAGGAGGGCCCGGAAACACCATATATTTT. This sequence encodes CASSLEGGPGNTIYF.

The CDR3 DNA sequence: TGCGCCAGCAGCTCCGGACAGGGGCTGGGCACTGAAGCTTTCTTT. Translation: CASSSGQGLGTEAFF. The V gene is TRBV5-1, the J gene TRBJ1-1, with 9 positions matching TRBD1. V lost 3 bases and J lost 4; bases outside the gene matches: 7. Germline lookup yields CDR1 SGHRS and CDR2 YFSETQ. The CDR3 covers 15 residues.